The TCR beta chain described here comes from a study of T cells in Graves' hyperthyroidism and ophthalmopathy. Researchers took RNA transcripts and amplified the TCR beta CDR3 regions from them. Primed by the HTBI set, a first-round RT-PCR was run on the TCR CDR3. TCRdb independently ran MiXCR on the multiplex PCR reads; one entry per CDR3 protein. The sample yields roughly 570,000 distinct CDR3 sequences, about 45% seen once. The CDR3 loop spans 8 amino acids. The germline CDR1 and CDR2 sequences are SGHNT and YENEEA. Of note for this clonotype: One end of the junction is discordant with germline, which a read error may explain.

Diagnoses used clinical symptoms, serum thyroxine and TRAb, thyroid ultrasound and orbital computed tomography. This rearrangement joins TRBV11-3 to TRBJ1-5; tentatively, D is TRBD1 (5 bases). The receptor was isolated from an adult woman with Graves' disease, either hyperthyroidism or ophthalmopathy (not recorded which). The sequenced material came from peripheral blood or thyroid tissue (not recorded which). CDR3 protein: CASSWQGF. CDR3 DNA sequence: TGTGCCAGCAGCTGGCAGGGTTTT.